The T cell receptor beta chain described here comes from a study of cytomegalovirus exposure and HLA in healthy donors. Notes on the study in general: It was reported in a later analysis that an Asian-associated ancestry cluster showed fewer N-insertions than the roughly 670-donor mean. The study put 150 to 200 TCR beta chains on its list as cytomegalovirus-associated. A later analysis reported that several of the most significant clusters appeared to be linked to common viral pathogens, among them Epstein-Barr virus. A later analysis linked a missense DCLRE1C variant to TCR beta V- and J-gene trimming.

In regard to this clone: Its cognate antigen is unknown.

Germline CDR1 LGHNA, CDR2 YNFKEQ. The CDR3 is made up of 16 amino acids. PCR amplification relied on 60 Vbeta primers (plus 13 Jbeta primers). Measured with immunoSEQ multiplex PCR; TCRdb has only the in-frame clones, and not every one. The sample holds about 150,000 clones; around 80% are singletons and the top ten take over 10%. This receptor was obtained from a man under 40 in good health and CMV-seropositive. This chain links TRBV4-2 with TRBJ2-5; TRBD2 agrees at 7 bases. Matching the DNA end better, TRBJ2-7 makes the J call doubtful. Sequencing used PBMCs. CDR3 amino acids: CASSQGGGRDRYEQYF. In DNA form, the CDR3 reads TGTGCCAGCAGCCAAGGGGGGGGAAGGGACCGCTACGAGCAGTACTTC.